This T cell receptor (beta chain) came from a study of T-cell reconstitution after alpha-beta-depleted transplantation in children. Study results and limitations: About two months after transplant, alpha-beta T cells reportedly came from several hundred expanded graft clones.

Unique molecular identifiers featured in how the TCRbeta library was prepared. TCRdb reanalysed the PCR reads using MiXCR and keeps one entry per CDR3 protein. The repertoire consists of hundreds of thousands of distinct CDR3 sequences, with about a sixth occurring once and the leading ten covering under 30%. There are a few counts of this clonotype. The antigen remains unidentified. The clonotype was recovered from a boy in the first two years of life who had a stem cell transplant for Wiskott-Aldrich syndrome, so the T cells may come from the graft donor. Sequencing used PBMCs, mostly from graft donor cells, obtained 360 days after TCRalphabeta/CD19-depleted stem cell transplant.

This chain's CDR3 is CASSFFDNNEQFF. The CDR3 DNA reads TGTGCCAGCAGTTTTTTCGATAACAATGAGCAGTTCTTC. This chain connects TRBV12-3 or TRBV12-4 to TRBJ2-1, with D hard to call. Trimming took 3 bases from V and 5 from J, leaving 8 bases between them. The CDR3 extends over 13 amino acids.